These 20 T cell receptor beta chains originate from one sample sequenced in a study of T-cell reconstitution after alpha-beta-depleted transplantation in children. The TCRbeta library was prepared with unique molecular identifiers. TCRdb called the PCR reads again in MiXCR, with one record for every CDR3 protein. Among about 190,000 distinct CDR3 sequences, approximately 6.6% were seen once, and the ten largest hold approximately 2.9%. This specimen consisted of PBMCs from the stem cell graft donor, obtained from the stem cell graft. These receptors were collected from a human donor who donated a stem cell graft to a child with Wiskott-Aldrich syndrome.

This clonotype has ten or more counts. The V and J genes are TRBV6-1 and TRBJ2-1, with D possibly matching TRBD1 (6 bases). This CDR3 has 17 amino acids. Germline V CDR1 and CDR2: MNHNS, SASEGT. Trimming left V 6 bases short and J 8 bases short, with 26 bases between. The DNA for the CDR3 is TGTGCCAGCAGATTCCCCTCCGGGGCAGGGGTAGTCGATGAGCAGTTCTTC. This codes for CASRFPSGAGVVDEQFF.

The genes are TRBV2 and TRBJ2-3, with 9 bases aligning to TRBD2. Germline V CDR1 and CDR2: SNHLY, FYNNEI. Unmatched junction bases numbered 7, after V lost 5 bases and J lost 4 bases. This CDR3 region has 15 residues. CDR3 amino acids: CASSRNSGSSDTQYF. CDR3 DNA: TGTGCCAGCAGTCGAAATAGCGGGAGTTCAGATACGCAGTATTTT.

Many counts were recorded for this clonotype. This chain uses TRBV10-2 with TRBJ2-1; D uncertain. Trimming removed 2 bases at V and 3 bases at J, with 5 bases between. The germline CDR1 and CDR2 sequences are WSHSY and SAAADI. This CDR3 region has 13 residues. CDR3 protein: CASSEVSYNEQFF. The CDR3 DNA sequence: TGCGCCAGCAGTGAGGTTAGCTACAATGAGCAGTTCTTC.

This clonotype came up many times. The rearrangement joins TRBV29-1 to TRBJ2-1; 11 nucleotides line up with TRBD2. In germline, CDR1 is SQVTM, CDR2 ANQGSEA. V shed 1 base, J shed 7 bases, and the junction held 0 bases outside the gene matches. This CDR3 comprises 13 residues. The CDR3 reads CSVEGLAGNEQFF. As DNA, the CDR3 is TGCAGCGTTGAAGGACTAGCGGGAAATGAGCAGTTCTTC.

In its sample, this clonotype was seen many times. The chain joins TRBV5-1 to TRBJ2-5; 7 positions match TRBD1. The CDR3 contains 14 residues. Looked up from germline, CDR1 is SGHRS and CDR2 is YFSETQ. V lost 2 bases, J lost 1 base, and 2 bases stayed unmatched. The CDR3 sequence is CASSLQGSQETQYF. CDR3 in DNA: TGCGCCAGCAGCTTACAGGGGTCCCAAGAGACCCAGTACTTC.

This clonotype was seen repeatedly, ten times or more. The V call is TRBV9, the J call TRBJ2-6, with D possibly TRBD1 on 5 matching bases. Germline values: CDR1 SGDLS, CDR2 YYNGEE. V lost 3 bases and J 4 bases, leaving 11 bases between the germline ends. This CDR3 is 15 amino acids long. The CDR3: CASSDSGFGANVLTF. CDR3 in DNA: TGTGCCAGCAGCGATTCAGGGTTCGGGGCCAACGTCCTGACTTTC.

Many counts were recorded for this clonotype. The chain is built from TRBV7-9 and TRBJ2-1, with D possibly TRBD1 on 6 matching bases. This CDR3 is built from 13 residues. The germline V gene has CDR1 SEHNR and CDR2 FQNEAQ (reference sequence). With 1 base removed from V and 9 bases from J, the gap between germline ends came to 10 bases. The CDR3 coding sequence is TGTGCCAGCAGCTTAGAAGGGGGAACTGAGCAGTTCTTC. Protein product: CASSLEGGTEQFF. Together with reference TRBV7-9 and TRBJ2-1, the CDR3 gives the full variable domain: DTGVSQNPRHKITKRGQNVTFRCDPISEHNRLYWYRQTLGQGPEFLTYFQNEAQLEKSRLLSDRFSAERPKGSFSTLEIQRTEQGDSAMYLCASSLEGGTEQFFGPGTRLTVL.

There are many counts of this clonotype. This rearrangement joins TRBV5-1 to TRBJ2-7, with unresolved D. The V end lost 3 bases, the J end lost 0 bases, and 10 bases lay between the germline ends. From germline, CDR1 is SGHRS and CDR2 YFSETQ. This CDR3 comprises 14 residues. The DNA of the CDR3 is TGCGCCAGCAGCTCCCGAGATCGCTCCTACGAGCAGTACTTC. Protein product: CASSSRDRSYEQYF.

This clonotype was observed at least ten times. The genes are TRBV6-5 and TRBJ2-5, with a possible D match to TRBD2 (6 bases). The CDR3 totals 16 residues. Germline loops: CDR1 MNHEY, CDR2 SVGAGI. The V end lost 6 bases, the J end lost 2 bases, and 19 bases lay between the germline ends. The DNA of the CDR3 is TGTGCCAGCAGCCGTCTCGCTAGCGCCCGACAAGAGACCCAGTACTTC. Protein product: CASSRLASARQETQYF.

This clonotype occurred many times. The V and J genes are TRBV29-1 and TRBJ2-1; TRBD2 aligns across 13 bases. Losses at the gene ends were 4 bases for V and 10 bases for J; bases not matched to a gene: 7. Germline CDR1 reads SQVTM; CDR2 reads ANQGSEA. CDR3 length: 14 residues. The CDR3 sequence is CSVGTSGSPREQFF. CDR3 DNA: TGCAGCGTTGGGACTAGCGGGAGCCCTCGAGAGCAGTTCTTC.

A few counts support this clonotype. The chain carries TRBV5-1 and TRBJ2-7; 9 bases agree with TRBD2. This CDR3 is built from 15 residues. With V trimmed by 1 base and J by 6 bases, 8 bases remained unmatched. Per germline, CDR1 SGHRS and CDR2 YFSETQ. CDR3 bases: TGCGCCAGCAGCTTGACAGCGGGAGGTTATGGCGAGCAGTACTTC. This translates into CASSLTAGGYGEQYF. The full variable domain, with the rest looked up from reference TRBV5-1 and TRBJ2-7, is KAGVTQTPRYLIKTRGQQVTLSCSPISGHRSVSWYQQTPGQGLQFLFEYFSETQRNKGNFPGRFSGRQFSNSRSEMNVSTLELGDSALYLCASSLTAGGYGEQYFGPGTRLTVT.

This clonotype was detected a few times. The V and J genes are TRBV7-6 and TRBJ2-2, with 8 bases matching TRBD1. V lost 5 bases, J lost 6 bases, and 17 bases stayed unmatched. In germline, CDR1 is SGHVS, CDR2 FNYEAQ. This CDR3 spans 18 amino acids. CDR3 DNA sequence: TGTGCCAGCAGCAGAGATGGGACAGGTGCTAGACACGCCGGGGAGCTGTTTTTT. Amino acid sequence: CASSRDGTGARHAGELFF.

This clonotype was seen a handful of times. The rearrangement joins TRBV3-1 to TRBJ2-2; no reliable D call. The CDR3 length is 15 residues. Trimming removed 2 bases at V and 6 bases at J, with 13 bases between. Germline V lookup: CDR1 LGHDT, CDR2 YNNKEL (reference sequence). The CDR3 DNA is TGTGCCAGCAGCCAACTCCCTCCGGGCGCCGGGGAGCTGTTTTTT. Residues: CASSQLPPGAGELFF.

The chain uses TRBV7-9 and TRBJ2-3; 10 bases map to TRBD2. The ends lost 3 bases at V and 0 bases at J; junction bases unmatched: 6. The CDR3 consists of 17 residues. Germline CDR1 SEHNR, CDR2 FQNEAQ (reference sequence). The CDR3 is CASSFSGLAVSTDTQYF. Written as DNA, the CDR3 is TGTGCCAGCAGCTTCTCCGGACTAGCGGTTAGCACAGATACGCAGTATTTT. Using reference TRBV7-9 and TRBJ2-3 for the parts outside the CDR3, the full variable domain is DTGVSQNPRHKITKRGQNVTFRCDPISEHNRLYWYRQTLGQGPEFLTYFQNEAQLEKSRLLSDRFSAERPKGSFSTLEIQRTEQGDSAMYLCASSFSGLAVSTDTQYFGPGTRLTVL.

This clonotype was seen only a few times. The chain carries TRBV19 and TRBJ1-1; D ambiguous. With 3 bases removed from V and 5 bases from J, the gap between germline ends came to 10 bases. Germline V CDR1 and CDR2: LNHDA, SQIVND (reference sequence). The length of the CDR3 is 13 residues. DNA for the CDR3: TGTGCCAGTAGTATTGAGGGAGGTACTGAAGCTTTCTTT. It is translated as CASSIEGGTEAFF.

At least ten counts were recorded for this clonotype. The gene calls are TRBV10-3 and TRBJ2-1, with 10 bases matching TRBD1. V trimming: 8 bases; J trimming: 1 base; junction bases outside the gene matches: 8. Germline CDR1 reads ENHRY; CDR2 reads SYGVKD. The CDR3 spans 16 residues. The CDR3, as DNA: TGTGCCATCTCGGGTGGGGGACAGGGGTCCTACAATGAGCAGTTCTTC. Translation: CAISGGGQGSYNEQFF.

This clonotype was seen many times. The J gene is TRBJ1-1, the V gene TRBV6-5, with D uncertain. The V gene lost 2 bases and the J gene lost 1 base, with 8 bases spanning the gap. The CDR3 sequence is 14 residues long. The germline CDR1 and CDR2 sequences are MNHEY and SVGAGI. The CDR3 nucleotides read TGTGCCAGCAGTTACCCGACCGGGAACACTGAAGCTTTCTTT. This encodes CASSYPTGNTEAFF.

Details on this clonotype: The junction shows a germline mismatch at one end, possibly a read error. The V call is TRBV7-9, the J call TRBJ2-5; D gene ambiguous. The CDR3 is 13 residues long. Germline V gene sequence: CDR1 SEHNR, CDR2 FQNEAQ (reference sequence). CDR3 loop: CARSLEYQETQYF. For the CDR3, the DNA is TGTGCCAGAAGCTTAGAATACCAAGAGACCCAGTACTTC.

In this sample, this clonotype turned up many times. The CDR3 region is CASSGLAEWGDTQYF. The CDR3 DNA is TGTGCCAGCAGTGGACTAGCGGAGTGGGGAGATACGCAGTATTTT. The chain combines TRBV12-3 or TRBV12-4 with TRBJ2-3; 10 bases align to TRBD2. The CDR3 has 15 amino acids. The J segment lost 5 bases and the V segment lost 5 bases, leaving 7 bases of the junction unmatched.

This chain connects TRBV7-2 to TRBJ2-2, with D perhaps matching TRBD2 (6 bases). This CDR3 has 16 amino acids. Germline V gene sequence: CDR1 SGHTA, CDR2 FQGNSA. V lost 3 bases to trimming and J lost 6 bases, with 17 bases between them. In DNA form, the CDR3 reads TGTGCCAGCAGCTTTTTTAGCGGCGGGCACGCCGGGGAGCTGTTTTTT. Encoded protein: CASSFFSGGHAGELFF.